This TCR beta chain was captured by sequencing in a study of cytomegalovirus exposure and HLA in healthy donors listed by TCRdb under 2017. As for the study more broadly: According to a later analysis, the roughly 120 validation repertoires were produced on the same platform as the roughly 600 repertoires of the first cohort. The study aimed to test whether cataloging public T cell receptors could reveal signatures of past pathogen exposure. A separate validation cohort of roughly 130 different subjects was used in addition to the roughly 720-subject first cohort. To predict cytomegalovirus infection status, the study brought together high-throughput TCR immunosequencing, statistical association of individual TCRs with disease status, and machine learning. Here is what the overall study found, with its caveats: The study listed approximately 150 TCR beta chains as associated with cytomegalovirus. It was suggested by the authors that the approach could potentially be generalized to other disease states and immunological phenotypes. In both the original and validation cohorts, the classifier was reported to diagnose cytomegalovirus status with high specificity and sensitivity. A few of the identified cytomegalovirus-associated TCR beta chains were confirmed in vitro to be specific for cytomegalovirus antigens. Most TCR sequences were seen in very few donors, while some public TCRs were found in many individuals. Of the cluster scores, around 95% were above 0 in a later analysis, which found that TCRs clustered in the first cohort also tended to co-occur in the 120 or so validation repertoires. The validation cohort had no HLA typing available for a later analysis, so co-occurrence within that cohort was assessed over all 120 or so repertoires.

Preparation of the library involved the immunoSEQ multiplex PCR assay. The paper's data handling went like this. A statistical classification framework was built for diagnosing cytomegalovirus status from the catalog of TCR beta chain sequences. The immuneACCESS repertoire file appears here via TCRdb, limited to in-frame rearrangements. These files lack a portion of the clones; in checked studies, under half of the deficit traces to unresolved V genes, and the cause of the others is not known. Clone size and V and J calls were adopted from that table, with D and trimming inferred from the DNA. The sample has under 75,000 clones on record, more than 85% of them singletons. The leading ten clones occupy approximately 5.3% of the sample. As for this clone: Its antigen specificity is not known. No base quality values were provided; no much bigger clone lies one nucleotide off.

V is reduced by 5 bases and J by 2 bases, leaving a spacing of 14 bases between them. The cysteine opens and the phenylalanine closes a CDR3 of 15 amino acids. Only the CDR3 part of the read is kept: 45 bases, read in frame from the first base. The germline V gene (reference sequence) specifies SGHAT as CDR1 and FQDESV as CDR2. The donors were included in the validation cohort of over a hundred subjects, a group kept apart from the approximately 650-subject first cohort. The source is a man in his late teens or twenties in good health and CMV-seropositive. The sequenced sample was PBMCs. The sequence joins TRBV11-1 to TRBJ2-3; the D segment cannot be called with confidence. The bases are TGTGCCAGCAGCCACACCCGTACAAACACAGATACGCAGTATTTT. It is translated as CASSHTRTNTDTQYF.